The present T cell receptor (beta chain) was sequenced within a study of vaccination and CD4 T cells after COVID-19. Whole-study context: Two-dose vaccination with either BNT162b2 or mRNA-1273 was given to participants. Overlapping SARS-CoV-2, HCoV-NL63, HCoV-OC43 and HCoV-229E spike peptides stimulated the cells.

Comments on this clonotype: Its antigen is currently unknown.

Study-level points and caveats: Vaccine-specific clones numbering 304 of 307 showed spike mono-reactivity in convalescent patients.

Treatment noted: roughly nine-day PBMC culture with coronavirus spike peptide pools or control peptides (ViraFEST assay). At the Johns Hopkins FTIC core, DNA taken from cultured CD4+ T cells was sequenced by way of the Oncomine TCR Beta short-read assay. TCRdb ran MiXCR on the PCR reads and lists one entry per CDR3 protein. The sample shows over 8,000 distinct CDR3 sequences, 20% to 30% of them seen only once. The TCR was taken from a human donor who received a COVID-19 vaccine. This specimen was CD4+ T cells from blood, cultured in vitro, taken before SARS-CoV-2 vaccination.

Written as DNA, the CDR3 is TGTGCCAGCAGTATTAAGGCGGGGGGTTTTCCAGATACGCAGTATTTT. It is translated as CASSIKAGGFPDTQYF. V and J are TRBV6-1 and TRBJ2-3, with 8 positions matching TRBD2. This CDR3 spans 16 amino acids. Germline V lookup: CDR1 MNHNS, CDR2 SASEGT. J gave up 4 bases and V 5 bases, and 11 bases lay outside the gene matches.